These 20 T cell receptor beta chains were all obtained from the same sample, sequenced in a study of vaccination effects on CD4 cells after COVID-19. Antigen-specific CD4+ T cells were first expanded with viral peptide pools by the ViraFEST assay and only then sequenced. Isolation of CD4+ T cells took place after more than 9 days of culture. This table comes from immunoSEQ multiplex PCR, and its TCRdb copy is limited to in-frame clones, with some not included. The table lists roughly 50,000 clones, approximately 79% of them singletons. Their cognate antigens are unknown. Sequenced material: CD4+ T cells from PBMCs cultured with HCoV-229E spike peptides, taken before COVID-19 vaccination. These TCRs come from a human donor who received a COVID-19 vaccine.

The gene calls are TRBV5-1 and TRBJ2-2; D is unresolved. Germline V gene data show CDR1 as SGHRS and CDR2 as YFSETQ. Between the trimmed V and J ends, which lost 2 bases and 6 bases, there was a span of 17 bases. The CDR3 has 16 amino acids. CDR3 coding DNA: TGCGCCAGCAGCTTAGAAGGGATTTTCGAAGCCGGGGAGCTGTTTTTT. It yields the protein CASSLEGIFEAGELFF.

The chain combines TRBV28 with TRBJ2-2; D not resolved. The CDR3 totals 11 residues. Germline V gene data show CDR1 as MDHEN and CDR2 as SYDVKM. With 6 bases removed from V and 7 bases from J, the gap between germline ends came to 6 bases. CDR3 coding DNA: TGTGCCAGCAGCCCACGCGGGGAGCTGTTTTTT. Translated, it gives CASSPRGELFF.

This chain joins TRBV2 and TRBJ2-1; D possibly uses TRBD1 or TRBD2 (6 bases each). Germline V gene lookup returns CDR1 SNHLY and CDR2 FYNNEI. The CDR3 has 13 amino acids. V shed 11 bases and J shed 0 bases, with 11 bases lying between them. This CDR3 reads CAGGTLSYNEQFF. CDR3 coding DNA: TGTGCCGGCGGGACACTCTCCTACAATGAGCAGTTCTTC.

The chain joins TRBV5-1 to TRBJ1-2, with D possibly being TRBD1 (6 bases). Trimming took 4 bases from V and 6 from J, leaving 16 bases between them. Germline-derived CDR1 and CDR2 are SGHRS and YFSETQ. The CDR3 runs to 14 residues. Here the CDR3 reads CASSITRDTHGYTF. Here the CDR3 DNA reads TGCGCCAGCAGCATTACCCGGGACACTCATGGCTACACCTTC.

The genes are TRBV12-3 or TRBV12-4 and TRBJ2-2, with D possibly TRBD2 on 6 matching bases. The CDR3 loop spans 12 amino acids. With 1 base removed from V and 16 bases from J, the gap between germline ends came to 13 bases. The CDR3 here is CASSLDVGGPFF. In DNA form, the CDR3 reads TGTGCCAGCAGTTTAGACGTGGGGGGACCGTTTTTT.

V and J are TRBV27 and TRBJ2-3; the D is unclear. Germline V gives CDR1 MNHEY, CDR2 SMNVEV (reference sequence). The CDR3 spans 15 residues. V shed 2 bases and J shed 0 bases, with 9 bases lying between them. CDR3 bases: TGTGCCAGCAGTTTAAGACGTTTAAGCACAGATACGCAGTATTTT. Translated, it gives CASSLRRLSTDTQYF.

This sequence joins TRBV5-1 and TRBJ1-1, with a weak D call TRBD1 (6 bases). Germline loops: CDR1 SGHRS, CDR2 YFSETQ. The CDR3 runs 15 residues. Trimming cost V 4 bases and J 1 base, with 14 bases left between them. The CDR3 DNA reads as TGCGCCAGCAGCAGTCTTACAGGGCGGAACACTGAAGCTTTCTTT. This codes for CASSSLTGRNTEAFF.

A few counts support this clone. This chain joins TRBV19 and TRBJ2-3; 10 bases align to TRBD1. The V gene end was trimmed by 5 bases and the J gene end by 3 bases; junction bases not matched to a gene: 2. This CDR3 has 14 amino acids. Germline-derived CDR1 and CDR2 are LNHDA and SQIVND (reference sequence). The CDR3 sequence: CASSDRGQTDTQYF. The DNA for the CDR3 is TGTGCCAGTAGTGACAGGGGGCAAACAGATACGCAGTATTTT.

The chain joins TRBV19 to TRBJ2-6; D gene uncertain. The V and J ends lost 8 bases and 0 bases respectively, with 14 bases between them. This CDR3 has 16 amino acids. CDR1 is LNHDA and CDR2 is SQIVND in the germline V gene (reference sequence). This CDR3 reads CASRSSSVSGANVLTF. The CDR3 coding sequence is TGTGCCAGTCGCTCGAGCTCGGTCTCTGGGGCCAACGTCCTGACTTTC.

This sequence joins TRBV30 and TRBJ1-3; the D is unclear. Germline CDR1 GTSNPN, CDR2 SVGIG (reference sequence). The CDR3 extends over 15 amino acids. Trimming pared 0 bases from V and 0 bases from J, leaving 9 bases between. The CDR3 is CAWSVNSLSGNTIYF. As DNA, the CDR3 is TGTGCCTGGAGTGTGAACAGCCTCTCTGGAAACACCATATATTTT.

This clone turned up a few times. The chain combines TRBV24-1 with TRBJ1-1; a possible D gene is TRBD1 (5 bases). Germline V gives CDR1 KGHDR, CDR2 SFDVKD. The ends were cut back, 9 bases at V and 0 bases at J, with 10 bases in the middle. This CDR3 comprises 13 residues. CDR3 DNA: TGTGCCACCTCGGACACCATGAACACTGAAGCTTTCTTT. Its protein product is CATSDTMNTEAFF.

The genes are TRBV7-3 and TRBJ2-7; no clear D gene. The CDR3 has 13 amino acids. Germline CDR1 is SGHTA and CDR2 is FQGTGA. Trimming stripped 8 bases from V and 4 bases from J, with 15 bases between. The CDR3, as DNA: TGTGCCAGCCGTGCCAGGTATTCGTACGAGCAGTACGTC. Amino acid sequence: CASRARYSYEQYV.

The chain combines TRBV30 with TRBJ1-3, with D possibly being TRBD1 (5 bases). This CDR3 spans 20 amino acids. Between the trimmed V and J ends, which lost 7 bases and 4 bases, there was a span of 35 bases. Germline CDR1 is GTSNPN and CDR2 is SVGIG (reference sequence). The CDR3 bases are TGTGCCTACGACTCGAGTCGGATCACCAGTCGGGGCTCTAGAGGAAACACCATATATTTT. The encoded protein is CAYDSSRITSRGSRGNTIYF.

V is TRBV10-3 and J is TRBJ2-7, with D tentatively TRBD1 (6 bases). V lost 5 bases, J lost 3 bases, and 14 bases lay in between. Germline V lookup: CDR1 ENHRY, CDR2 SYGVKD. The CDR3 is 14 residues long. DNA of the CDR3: TGTGCCATCAGTAACACGTTACAGGGCTACGAGCAGTACGTC. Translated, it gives CAISNTLQGYEQYV.

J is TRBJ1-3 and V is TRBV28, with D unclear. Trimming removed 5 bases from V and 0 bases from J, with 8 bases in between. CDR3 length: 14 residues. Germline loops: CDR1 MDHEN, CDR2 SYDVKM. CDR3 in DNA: TGTGCCAGCAGTCCTCCCGTCTCTGGAAACACCATATATTTT. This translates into CASSPPVSGNTIYF.

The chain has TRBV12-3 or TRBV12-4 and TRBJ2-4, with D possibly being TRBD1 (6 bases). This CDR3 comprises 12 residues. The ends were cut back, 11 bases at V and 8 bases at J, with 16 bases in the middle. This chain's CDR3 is CAGARDKDIQYF. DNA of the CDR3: TGTGCCGGCGCTCGGGACAAGGACATTCAGTACTTC.

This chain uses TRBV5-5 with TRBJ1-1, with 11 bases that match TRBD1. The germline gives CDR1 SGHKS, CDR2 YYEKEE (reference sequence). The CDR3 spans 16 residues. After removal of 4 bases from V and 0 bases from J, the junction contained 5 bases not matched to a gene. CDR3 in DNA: TGTGCCAGCAGCGAAGGGACAGGGGGGGTGAACACTGAAGCTTTCTTT. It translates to CASSEGTGGVNTEAFF.

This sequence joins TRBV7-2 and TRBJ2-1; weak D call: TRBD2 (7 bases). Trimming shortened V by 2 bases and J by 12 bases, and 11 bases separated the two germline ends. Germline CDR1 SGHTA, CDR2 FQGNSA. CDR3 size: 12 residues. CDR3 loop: CASSLQGGGQFF. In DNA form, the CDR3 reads TGTGCCAGCAGCTTACAAGGGGGGGGGCAGTTCTTC. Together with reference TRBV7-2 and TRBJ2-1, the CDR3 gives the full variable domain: GAGVSQSPSNKVTEKGKDVELRCDPISGHTALYWYRQSLGQGLEFLIYFQGNSAPDKSGLPSDRFSAERTGGSVSTLTIQRTQQEDSAVYLCASSLQGGGQFFGPGTRLTVL.

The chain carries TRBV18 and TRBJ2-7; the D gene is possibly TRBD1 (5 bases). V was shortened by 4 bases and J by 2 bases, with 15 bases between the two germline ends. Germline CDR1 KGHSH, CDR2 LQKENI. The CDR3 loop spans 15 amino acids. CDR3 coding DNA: TGTGCCAGCTCACTCGGCCAGGGCCTTCCCTACGAGCAGTACGTC. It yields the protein CASSLGQGLPYEQYV.

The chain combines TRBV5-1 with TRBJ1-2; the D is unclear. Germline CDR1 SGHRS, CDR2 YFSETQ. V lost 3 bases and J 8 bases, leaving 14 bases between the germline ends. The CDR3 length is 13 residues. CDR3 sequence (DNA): TGCGCCAGCAGCTCTGACCCCATTAAGGGCTACACCTTC. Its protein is CASSSDPIKGYTF. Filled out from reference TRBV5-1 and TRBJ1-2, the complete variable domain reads KAGVTQTPRYLIKTRGQQVTLSCSPISGHRSVSWYQQTPGQGLQFLFEYFSETQRNKGNFPGRFSGRQFSNSRSEMNVSTLELGDSALYLCASSSDPIKGYTFGSGTRLTVV.